A selection of T cell receptor beta chains follows, all from one sample in a study of T cell changes during pregnancy in multiple sclerosis. The protocol was immunoSEQ multiplex PCR, while the TCRdb copy is restricted to in-frame clones and leaves out a portion. The sample contains over 70,000 clones, roughly 94% of which appear only once. Sequencing was performed on peripheral blood, taken in the third trimester of pregnancy. Receptors were obtained from a female donor with multiple sclerosis, enrolled in a pregnancy study. The CDR3 runs from the conserved cysteine through the conserved F or W. A D gene is named only where the DNA matches it firmly. Clone size is stated in some rows and not others, as once, few, many or a class when expanded.

D	size	V	J	CDR3	DNA
TRBD1	once	TRBV4-2	TRBJ1-1	CASSQRQGAGTEAFF	TGTGCCAGCAGCCAACGGCAGGGGGCAGGGACTGAAGCTTTCTTT
.	.	TRBV27	TRBJ1-5	CASSLGGEGQPQHF	TGTGCCAGCAGTTTGGGGGGGGAAGGGCAGCCCCAGCATTTT
.	.	TRBV18	TRBJ1-2	CASSPPTGMGGYTF	TGTGCCAGCTCACCACCGACGGGGATGGGTGGCTACACCTTC
.	.	TRBV19	TRBJ2-1	CASSFGSASEQFF	TGTGCCAGTAGCTTCGGCTCGGCTAGTGAGCAGTTCTTC
.	.	TRBV7-9	TRBJ2-3	CASSLSGGRVRTDTQYF	TGTGCCAGCAGCTTAAGTGGAGGAAGGGTCCGTACAGATACGCAGTATTTT
TRBD1	.	TRBV4-1	TRBJ2-7	CASSQTQGAILSYEQYF	TGCGCCAGCAGCCAAACGCAGGGGGCCATACTAAGCTACGAGCAGTACTTC
.	.	TRBV4-3	TRBJ2-7	CASSQGSSVSYEQYF	TGCGCCAGCAGCCAAGGTTCTAGCGTCTCCTACGAGCAGTACTTC
TRBD1	.	TRBV27	TRBJ1-1	CASRRTTGAEAFF	TGTGCCAGCAGGAGGACTACAGGGGCTGAAGCTTTCTTT
.	.	TRBV18	TRBJ1-3	CASSPNGGSGNTIYF	TGTGCCAGCTCACCAAACGGGGGCTCTGGAAACACCATATATTTT
.	once	TRBV19	TRBJ2-2	CASAQGTGELFF	TGTGCCAGTGCCCAGGGCACCGGGGAGCTGTTTTTT
.	.	TRBV6-1	TRBJ1-5	CASSEQGRSSNQPQHF	TGTGCCAGCAGTGAACAGGGAAGGAGTAGCAATCAGCCCCAGCATTTT
.	.	TRBV27	TRBJ2-7	CASSLSRGREPYEQYF	TGTGCCAGCAGTTTATCGCGGGGCAGGGAACCTTACGAGCAGTACTTC
.	.	TRBV27	TRBJ2-2	CASSFYRSTGELFF	TGTGCCAGCAGTTTCTACAGGAGCACCGGGGAGCTGTTTTTT
TRBD2	.	TRBV5-8	TRBJ2-7	CASSLWGGDSSYEQYF	TGTGCCAGCAGCTTGTGGGGGGGGGATAGCTCCTACGAGCAGTACTTC
TRBD1	.	TRBV27	TRBJ1-2	CASSSPGTGKGYTF	TGTGCCAGCAGTTCCCCCGGGACAGGGAAGGGCTACACCTTC
TRBD1	.	TRBV11-2	TRBJ2-7	CASIETGQGAYEQYF	TGTGCCAGCATCGAAACGGGACAGGGAGCCTACGAGCAGTACTTC
TRBD2	few	TRBV5-4	TRBJ2-1	CASSWLIGREAYNEQFF	TGTGCCAGCAGCTGGTTGATCGGGAGGGAGGCGTACAATGAGCAGTTCTTC
TRBD1	.	TRBV5-1	TRBJ2-6	CASSLTGGGTGANVLTF	TGCGCCAGCAGCTTGACAGGGGGCGGAACTGGGGCCAACGTCCTGACTTTC
.	.	TRBV9	TRBJ2-3	CASSVEGLATFRTTTDTQYF	TGTGCCAGCAGCGTAGAGGGTCTAGCCACTTTCAGGACCACCACAGATACGCAGTATTTT
TRBD1	.	TRBV28	TRBJ2-7	CASSRGYEQYF	TGTGCCAGCAGCAGGGGGTACGAGCAGTACTTC
.	.	TRBV9	TRBJ2-7	CASSVEGGQFYEQYF	TGTGCCAGCAGCGTAGAGGGGGGACAGTTCTACGAGCAGTACTTC
TRBD2	.	TRBV6-4	TRBJ2-3	CASSDGDSGDTDTQYF	TGTGCCAGCAGTGACGGGGATAGCGGGGACACAGATACGCAGTATTTT
TRBD2	.	TRBV7-8	TRBJ2-7	CASSYTLGGRRPEQYF	TGTGCCAGCAGCTATACTCTTGGCGGGAGGAGGCCCGAGCAGTACTTC
.	once	TRBV19	TRBJ1-4	CASSPNSGKKFF	TGTGCCAGTAGTCCCAATAGCGGGAAGAAATTTTTT
.	.	TRBV7-2	TRBJ2-2	CASSWSQGLSGGELFF	TGTGCCAGCAGCTGGTCTCAGGGGTTGTCCGGCGGGGAGCTGTTTTTT
.	once	TRBV19	TRBJ2-3	CASSRQALGPRTDTQYF	TGTGCCAGTAGTAGACAGGCATTAGGCCCCCGCACAGATACGCAGTATTTT
.	.	TRBV29-1	TRBJ1-4	CSVRPLLKATTNEKLFF	TGCAGCGTCCGACCACTACTTAAGGCCACAACTAATGAAAAACTGTTTTTT
.	.	TRBV7-8	TRBJ1-3	CASSLVPQGNTIYF	TGTGCCAGCAGCTTAGTTCCCCAAGGAAACACCATATATTTT
TRBD2	.	TRBV28	TRBJ2-7	CASSFTSGSTLLEQYF	TGTGCCAGCAGTTTCACTAGCGGGAGTACCCTACTCGAGCAGTACTTC
.	.	TRBV5-4	TRBJ1-1	CASSRQLSPTEAFF	TGTGCCAGCAGTAGACAGCTCTCTCCTACTGAAGCTTTCTTT
.	.	TRBV9	TRBJ1-2	CASSVGQIYGYTF	TGTGCCAGCAGCGTAGGCCAGATCTATGGCTACACCTTC